The T cell receptor beta chain described here comes from a study of T-cell reconstitution after alpha-beta-depleted transplantation in children. This CDR3 comprises 16 residues. Germline trimming cut 0 bases from V and 7 bases from J; bases unmatched to any gene: 5. Germline V gene data show CDR1 as SGHRS and CDR2 as YFSETQ. A few counts support this clonotype. Its antigen is still unknown. TCRbeta library construction was performed incorporating unique molecular identifiers. Each CDR3 protein is one row after TCRdb ran MiXCR on the PCR reads. The sample holds 480,000 or so distinct CDR3 sequences, over 9.5% seen once. Study observations and caveats: Two months or so post-transplant, alpha-beta T cells reportedly derived from several hundred expanded graft clones.

The sequence derives from a child under 10 years old with inherited bone marrow failure, due to receive a stem cell transplant. This sequence joins TRBV5-1 and TRBJ2-1; 12 nucleotides agree with TRBD1. Here the sequenced sample was PBMCs, taken before TCRalphabeta/CD19-depleted stem cell transplant. The CDR3 loop is CASSLGPGQGANEQFF. DNA of the CDR3: TGCGCCAGCAGCTTGGGGCCGGGACAGGGGGCGAATGAGCAGTTCTTC.